Included here is one TCR beta chain sequence, with context. Its antigen has not been determined. Base qualities are not recorded, but no much larger clone differs from it by a single base. Collaborating institutions collected whole blood in K2EDTA tubes following their own protocols. For TCRbeta analysis, collaborator samples were shipped as frozen whole blood, as isolated PBMCs, or as DNA extracted from either sample type. The data derive from a study of blood T cell repertoires in COVID-19 (dated by TCRdb to the early 2020s). Study-wide context: Samples from collaborators originated in the United States, Italy and Spain and spanned both the acute and convalescent phases of COVID-19. The prospective study material was composed of cDNA or gDNA derived from T cells, B-cell-depleted T cells, or PBMCs. The dataset comprised deeply sampled blood TCRbeta repertoires from subjects exposed to, actively infected with, or recovered from COVID-19. A freely available public database, intended as a resource for researchers studying the immune response to SARS-CoV-2, is where the repertoires were released. The samples were drawn from two sources: the first 160 participants of the ongoing ImmuneRACE study, and 950 to 1,500 subjects contributed by 6 global collaborators. Sample metadata almost always included a de-identified subject ID, COVID-19 status, age in years and sex. Where available, HLA class I and class II types were taken from metadata supplied by the sample provider and were not determined by assay-based typing.

Here is what the overall study found, with its caveats: The quantity of clinical and demographic metadata differed by source and by participant and was supplied without curation.

CDR1 is given as KGHDR and CDR2 as SFDVKD, both from the germline V gene. From the cysteine through the phenylalanine, the CDR3 covers 16 amino acids. The read is trimmed to its CDR3 DNA, 48 bases read in frame from base 1. The V and J ends are trimmed by 3 bases and 0 bases, leaving 13 bases between them. The immunoSEQ Assay, a bias-controlled multiplex PCR, was used to amplify TCRbeta CDR3 regions from genomic DNA. From the authors' description of their analysis: Within the assay, amplification of reference gene primers was used to estimate how many nucleated cells each sample contained. Sequence reads were collapsed and filtered to measure the absolute abundance of every unique TCRbeta CDR3 rearrangement. Productive Simpson clonality was computed per sample as the square root of Simpson's diversity index over productive rearrangements. This is the immuneACCESS table as TCRdb keeps it, with only in-frame sequences that have V and J called. A part of the clones is gone; compared with another copy, unresolved V genes explain less than half, and the rest is unexplained. That table supplies the V and J calls and clone size; D and trimming were determined from the DNA. The sample table lists about 220,000 clones, 84% of them with a count of one. Around 9.5% of the sample is in the top ten clones.

In this chain, TRBV24-1 is recombined with TRBJ2-5; the D region possibly corresponds to TRBD1 (5 bases align). Sequenced sample: peripheral blood. This TCR came from a middle-aged man with active or convalescent COVID-19. For the CDR3, the sequence is CATSDPAGAYQETQYF. The sequence in DNA is TGTGCCACCAGTGATCCTGCTGGGGCGTACCAAGAGACCCAGTACTTC.